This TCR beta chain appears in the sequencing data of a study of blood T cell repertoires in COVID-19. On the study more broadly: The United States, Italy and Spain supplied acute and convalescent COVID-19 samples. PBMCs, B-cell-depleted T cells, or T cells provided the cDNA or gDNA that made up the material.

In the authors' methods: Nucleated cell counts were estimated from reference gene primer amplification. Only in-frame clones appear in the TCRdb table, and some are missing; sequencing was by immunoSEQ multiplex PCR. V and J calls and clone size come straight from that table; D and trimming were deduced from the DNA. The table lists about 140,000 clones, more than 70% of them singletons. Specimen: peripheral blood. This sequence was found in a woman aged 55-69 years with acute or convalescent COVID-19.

CDR3 loop: CASSETQGAGEKLFF. The DNA of the CDR3 is TGTGCCAGCAGCGAGACACAGGGGGCAGGAGAAAAACTGTTTTTT. This chain uses TRBV14 with TRBJ1-4; TRBD1 aligns across 9 bases. In germline, CDR1 is SGHDN, CDR2 FVKESK. V was pared by 5 bases and J by 8 bases, with 9 bases of the junction left unmatched. The CDR3 length is 15 residues.